This T cell receptor (beta chain) originates from a study of blood T cells in healthy people across ages. Notes on the study in general: There were more naive CD4+ cells and higher diversity in long-lived donors than in aged donors.

This CDR3 has 13 residues. Germline V gene lookup returns CDR1 PRHDT and CDR2 FYEKMQ (reference sequence). This clonotype has only a few counts. Its cognate antigen is unknown. A much larger clone lies one base from this, so it may be a read error. It was with a sample-barcoded 5' primer and a J-beta primer mix that a second PCR of about 7 to 12 cycles was run. Each CDR3 protein gets one entry after TCRdb re-called the 5' RACE reads with MiXCR. The data show about 1.6 million distinct CDR3 sequences, roughly 32% seen once. The V gene is TRBV13, the J gene TRBJ1-5; 8 bases are a match to TRBD1. The sample consisted of blood. This TCR was sampled from a woman in her twenties or thirties in good health. In DNA, the CDR3 is TGTGCCGGCAGCCTGGACAGGGATCAGCCCCAGCATTTT. It specifies CAGSLDRDQPQHF. The full variable domain, with the rest looked up from reference TRBV13 and TRBJ1-5, is AAGVIQSPRHLIKEKRETATLKCYPIPRHDTVYWYQQGPGQDPQFLISFYEKMQSDKGSIPDRFSAQQFSDYHSELNMSSLELGDSALYFCAGSLDRDQPQHFGDGTRLSIL.